This entry lists 10 T cell receptor beta chains sequenced from one sample in a study of radiation and T cells in renal cell carcinoma. The time point was: baseline pretreatment blood. Described treatment: 15 Gy SBRT to primary tumor, nephrectomy 4 weeks later. Using immunoSEQ multiplex PCR, the repertoire was profiled, and TCRdb retains in-frame clones only, with some absent. This table holds around 94,000 clones, 86% found once. Sequencing was performed on blood, taken from a patient whose treatment included radiotherapy and nephrectomy. The receptor source for this set is a middle-aged man with renal cell carcinoma.

The genes are TRBV27 and TRBJ1-1; the match to TRBD1 covers 7 bases. The CDR3 runs to 17 residues. Unmatched junction bases numbered 12, after V lost 5 bases and J lost 0 bases. CDR1 MNHEY and CDR2 SMNVEV come from the germline V gene (reference sequence). CDR3: CASSPLKGAGVNTEAFF. CDR3 DNA sequence: TGTGCCAGCAGTCCGCTTAAGGGGGCGGGGGTGAACACTGAAGCTTTCTTT.

The chain employs TRBV30 and TRBJ2-7; the D gene is possibly TRBD2 (5 bases). The CDR3 spans 11 residues. Per the germline V gene, CDR1 is GTSNPN and CDR2 is SVGIG (reference sequence). V was cut by 1 base and J by 7 bases, with 8 bases left in between. The CDR3 DNA reads TGTGCCTGGAGTGGGTGGGAGGAGCAGTACTTC. Protein: CAWSGWEEQYF.

This sequence joins TRBV6-6 and TRBJ2-7, with D hard to call. The CDR3 contains 13 residues. Trimming took 6 bases from V and 3 from J, leaving 12 bases between them. Germline V gene data show CDR1 as MNHNY and CDR2 as SVGAGI (reference sequence). The CDR3 sequence is CASRETADYEQYF. The CDR3 DNA is TGTGCCAGCAGGGAAACAGCTGACTACGAGCAGTACTTC.

This clone appeared a few times. The rearrangement joins TRBV6-1 to TRBJ1-5; TRBD1 agrees at 8 bases. The V segment lost 7 bases and the J segment 1 base; nucleotides outside the gene matches: 6. Germline V gene data show CDR1 as MNHNS and CDR2 as SASEGT. The CDR3 is 15 residues long. The CDR3 nucleotides read TGTGCCAGCACAGGGGGCTTTAGCAGCAATCAGCCCCAGCATTTT. Amino acid sequence: CASTGGFSSNQPQHF.

The rearrangement joins TRBV7-2 to TRBJ1-2; D remains ambiguous. This CDR3 is 14 amino acids long. V shed 0 bases and J shed 0 bases, with 5 bases lying between them. Looked up from germline, CDR1 is SGHTA and CDR2 is FQGNSA. The CDR3: CASSLAHTNYGYTF. The DNA for the CDR3 is TGTGCCAGCAGCTTAGCACACACTAACTATGGCTACACCTTC.

The chain recombines TRBV11-2 with TRBJ2-3; D remains ambiguous. Germline CDR1 SGHAT, CDR2 FQNNGV. This CDR3 has 15 residues. V was clipped by 2 bases and J by 5 bases, with 14 bases between them. Written as DNA, the CDR3 is TGTGCCAGCAGCTTACCCCCCGGGTTAAGAGATACGCAGTATTTT. Translation gives CASSLPPGLRDTQYF.

CDR3 in DNA: TGTGCCACGAGCCAGGGACAGCGTATGACTCAGCCCCAGCATTTT. This translates into CATSQGQRMTQPQHF. This chain links TRBV15 with TRBJ1-5; 7 nucleotides align to TRBD1. Trimming removed 9 bases from V and 6 bases from J; junction bases left unmatched: 14. This CDR3 is 15 amino acids long. Germline V gene data show CDR1 as LNHNV and CDR2 as YYDKDF (reference sequence). Full variable domain (outside the CDR3, taken from reference TRBV15 and TRBJ1-5): DAMVIQNPRYQVTQFGKPVTLSCSQTLNHNVMYWYQQKSSQAPKLLFHYYDKDFNNEADTPDNFQSRRPNTSFCFLDIRSPGLGDTAMYLCATSQGQRMTQPQHFGDGTRLSIL.

The chain uses TRBV7-2 and TRBJ1-1; possible D gene TRBD1, 6 bases. V was pared by 4 bases and J by 3 bases, with 12 bases between. The CDR3 consists of 14 residues. CDR1 and CDR2 (germline): SGHTA, FQGNSA. The CDR3 spells CASSSGTLYTEAFF. The CDR3 region has the DNA TGTGCCAGCAGCTCCGGGACACTCTACACTGAAGCTTTCTTT. The whole variable domain, filled in from reference TRBV7-2 and TRBJ1-1, reads GAGVSQSPSNKVTEKGKDVELRCDPISGHTALYWYRQSLGQGLEFLIYFQGNSAPDKSGLPSDRFSAERTGGSVSTLTIQRTQQEDSAVYLCASSSGTLYTEAFFGQGTRLTVV.

CDR3 nucleotide sequence: TGCGCCAGCAGCCGCGGTCAAACAGGGGACCAAGAGACCCAGTACTTC. Amino acids: CASSRGQTGDQETQYF. The chain uses TRBV4-1 and TRBJ2-5, with TRBD1 matching over 7 bases. Trimming took 4 bases from V and 0 from J; bases not matched to a gene: 8. This CDR3 is built from 16 residues. The germline V gene has CDR1 MGHRA and CDR2 YSYEKL.

The chain has TRBV7-2 and TRBJ2-5; D remains unclear. Trimming shortened V by 5 bases and J by 3 bases, and 10 bases separated the two germline ends. The CDR3 is made up of 13 amino acids. Germline V gene data show CDR1 as SGHTA and CDR2 as FQGNSA. The CDR3 region has the DNA TGTGCCAGCAGCACGTCTACCAAAGAGACCCAGTACTTC. Its translation: CASSTSTKETQYF.